Each of the 15 T cell receptor beta chains below was sequenced from the same sample in a study of blood T cell repertoires in COVID-19. TCRdb keeps only in-frame clones here, not all; method: immunoSEQ multiplex PCR. The table shows hundreds of thousands of clones, with 89% occurring only once. The specimen was PBMCs or T cells enriched from blood (not recorded which). Receptor source: a woman between 40 and 50 years old who had recovered from COVID-19.

The chain combines TRBV7-6 with TRBJ1-3; possibly TRBD1 for D (5 bases). Germline CDR1 and CDR2: SGHVS and FNYEAQ. The CDR3 consists of 16 residues. V was trimmed by 5 bases and J by 1 base, leaving 15 bases between them. CDR3 bases: TGTGCCAGCAGCATTTCCGGTGGGGCTTCTGGAAACACCATATATTTT. It translates to CASSISGGASGNTIYF.

V gene TRBV7-9 combines with J gene TRBJ2-7, with TRBD1 matching over 9 bases. This CDR3 comprises 17 residues. V trimming: 6 bases; J trimming: 0 bases; junction bases outside the gene matches: 12. The germline CDR1 and CDR2 sequences are SEHNR and FQNEAQ (reference sequence). In DNA form, the CDR3 reads TGTGCCAGCAGTTTGGGACAGGGCCAGACATTCTCCTACGAGCAGTACTTC. Its translation: CASSLGQGQTFSYEQYF.

A single count supports this clone. V is TRBV19 and J is TRBJ2-1, with 8 bases that match TRBD2. With 6 bases clipped from V and 4 bases from J, the junction kept 8 bases outside the gene matches. Germline V lookup: CDR1 LNHDA, CDR2 SQIVND (reference sequence). CDR3 size: 15 residues. The CDR3 here is CASSLGGGAYNEQFF. As DNA, the CDR3 is TGTGCCAGTAGCCTCGGGGGGGGCGCATACAATGAGCAGTTCTTC.

As concerns this clone: At one end the junction does not follow the germline gene, possibly because of a read error. The rearrangement links TRBV9 to TRBJ1-5; TRBD1 is a possible D gene (5 bases). Germline CDR1 SGDLS, CDR2 YYNGEE. The CDR3 sequence is 13 residues long. Here the CDR3 DNA reads TGTGCCAGCGGCGTCGGGGGAGATCAGCCCCAGCATTTT. It encodes CASGVGGDQPQHF.

In DNA form, the CDR3 reads TGTGCCAGTAGTATGTACAGGGATGAGCCCCAGCATTTT. This codes for CASSMYRDEPQHF. This chain links TRBV19 with TRBJ1-5, with a tentative D call TRBD1 (6 bases). Between the trimmed V and J ends, which lost 3 bases and 8 bases, there was a span of 11 bases. The CDR3 covers 13 residues. Per germline, CDR1 LNHDA and CDR2 SQIVND (reference sequence).

V gene TRBV29-1 combines with J gene TRBJ1-2, with D possibly being TRBD1 (6 bases). V was pared by 6 bases and J by 6 bases, with 11 bases between. Germline values: CDR1 SQVTM, CDR2 ANQGSEA. This CDR3 comprises 11 residues. For the CDR3, the DNA is TGCAGCGTGACCCACAGGGATGGCTACACCTTC. This encodes CSVTHRDGYTF.

The chain is built from TRBV6-4 and TRBJ1-1, with D hard to call. The germline V gene has CDR1 MRHNA and CDR2 SNTAGT. The CDR3 has 13 residues. The V gene lost 6 bases and the J gene lost 0 bases, with 8 bases spanning the gap. CDR3 in DNA: TGTGCCAGCAGCTTGGAGATGAACACTGAAGCTTTCTTT. Translated, it gives CASSLEMNTEAFF.

The rearrangement joins TRBV28 to TRBJ1-5, with TRBD1 as a possible D gene (6 bases). The CDR3 runs to 15 residues. From germline, CDR1 is MDHEN and CDR2 SYDVKM. Trimming took 10 bases from V and 6 from J, leaving 22 bases between them. In nucleotides, the CDR3 is TGTGCCACCTTTCGAGCGGGGGCGCAAGGTCAGCCCCAGCATTTT. It yields the protein CATFRAGAQGQPQHF.

The gene calls are TRBV29-1 and TRBJ1-2, with D perhaps matching TRBD1 (5 bases). The CDR3 consists of 12 residues. Deletions cut 1 base from V and 4 bases from J, with 7 bases between. Germline V gene data show CDR1 as SQVTM and CDR2 as ANQGSEA. CDR3: CSVEGTIYGYTF. The CDR3 region has the DNA TGCAGCGTTGAAGGGACAATCTATGGCTACACCTTC.

V usage is TRBV21-1 and J usage is TRBJ2-3; the table's D call TRBD2 went unverified against the DNA. TRBV21-1 is described as a pseudogene. This CDR3 is 14 amino acids long. CDR3 protein: CASSKERTTDTQYF. Written as DNA, the CDR3 is TGTGCCAGCAGCAAAGAGAGAACCACAGATACGCAGTATTTT.

J is TRBJ2-7 and V is TRBV12-3 or TRBV12-4, with D perhaps TRBD1 (5 bases). CDR3 length: 13 amino acids. Trimming pared 6 bases from V and 6 bases from J, leaving 15 bases between. The CDR3 coding sequence is TGTGCCAGCAGCGGACACATACAACGCGAGCAGTACTTC. Its translation: CASSGHIQREQYF.

V and J are TRBV2 and TRBJ2-5, with a weak D call TRBD2 (6 bases). Trimming removed 0 bases at V and 5 bases at J, with 13 bases between. Looked up from germline, CDR1 is SNHLY and CDR2 is FYNNEI. This CDR3 spans 15 amino acids. The chain's CDR3 is CASSEALRREETQYF. The CDR3 DNA reads as TGTGCCAGCAGTGAAGCGCTTCGCCGGGAGGAGACCCAGTACTTC.

The CDR3 bases are TGTGCCAGCAGCTTAGAACCGGGACAGGGAGAAGCTTTCTTT. This translates into CASSLEPGQGEAFF. This chain connects TRBV7-3 to TRBJ1-1, with 9 bases that match TRBD1. From germline, CDR1 is SGHTA and CDR2 FQGTGA. V was pared by 2 bases and J by 8 bases, with 6 bases of the junction left unmatched. The CDR3 extends over 14 amino acids.

V is TRBV27 and J is TRBJ1-4, with D hard to call. CDR1 is MNHEY, CDR2 SMNVEV, per germline (reference sequence). V was shortened by 3 bases and J by 4 bases, with 12 bases between the two germline ends. The CDR3 is 15 amino acids. The CDR3 is CASSFITAGNEKLFF. CDR3 in DNA: TGTGCCAGCAGTTTTATAACGGCGGGTAATGAAAAACTGTTTTTT.

The chain joins TRBV2 to TRBJ2-1, with D perhaps TRBD2 (5 bases). V was pared by 5 bases and J by 0 bases, with 11 bases between. The CDR3 covers 15 residues. Germline CDR1 reads SNHLY; CDR2 reads FYNNEI. The DNA of the CDR3 is TGTGCCAGCAGTTTAGGGAGCCCCTCCTACAATGAGCAGTTCTTC. Translating it yields CASSLGSPSYNEQFF.